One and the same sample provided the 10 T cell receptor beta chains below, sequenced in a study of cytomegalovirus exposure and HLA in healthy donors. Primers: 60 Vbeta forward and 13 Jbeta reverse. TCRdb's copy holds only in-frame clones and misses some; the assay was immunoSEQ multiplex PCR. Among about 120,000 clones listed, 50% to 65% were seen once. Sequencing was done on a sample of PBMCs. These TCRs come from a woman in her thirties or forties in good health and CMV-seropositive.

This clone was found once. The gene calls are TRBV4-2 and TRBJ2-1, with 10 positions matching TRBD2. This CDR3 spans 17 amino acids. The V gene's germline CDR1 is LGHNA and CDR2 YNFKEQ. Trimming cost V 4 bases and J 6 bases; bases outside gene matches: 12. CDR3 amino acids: CASSPTLTSGDPNEQFF. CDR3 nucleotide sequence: TGTGCCAGCAGCCCTACCCTAACTAGCGGGGACCCCAATGAGCAGTTCTTC.

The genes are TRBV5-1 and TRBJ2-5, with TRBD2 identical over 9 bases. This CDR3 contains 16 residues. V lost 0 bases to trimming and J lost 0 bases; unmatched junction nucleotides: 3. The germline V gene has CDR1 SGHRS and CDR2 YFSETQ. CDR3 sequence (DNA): TGCGCCAGCAGCTTGGGCGCTAGCGGGGACCAAGAGACCCAGTACTTC. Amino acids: CASSLGASGDQETQYF.

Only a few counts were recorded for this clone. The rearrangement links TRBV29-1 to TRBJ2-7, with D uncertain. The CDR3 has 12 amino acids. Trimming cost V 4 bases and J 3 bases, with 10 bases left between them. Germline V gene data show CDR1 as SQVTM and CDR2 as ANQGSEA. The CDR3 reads CSVVINGYEQYF. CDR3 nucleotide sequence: TGCAGCGTTGTAATCAACGGCTACGAGCAGTACTTC.

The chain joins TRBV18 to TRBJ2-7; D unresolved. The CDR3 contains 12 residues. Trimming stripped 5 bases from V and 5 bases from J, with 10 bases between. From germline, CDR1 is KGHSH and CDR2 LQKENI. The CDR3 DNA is TGTGCCAGCTCATCAGAAGTTGACGAGCAGTACTTC. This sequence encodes CASSSEVDEQYF.

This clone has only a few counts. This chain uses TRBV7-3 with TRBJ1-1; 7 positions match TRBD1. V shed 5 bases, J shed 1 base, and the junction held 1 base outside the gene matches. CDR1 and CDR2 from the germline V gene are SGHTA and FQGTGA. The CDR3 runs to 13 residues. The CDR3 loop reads CASSGQENTEAFF. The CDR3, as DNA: TGTGCCAGCAGCGGACAGGAGAACACTGAAGCTTTCTTT.

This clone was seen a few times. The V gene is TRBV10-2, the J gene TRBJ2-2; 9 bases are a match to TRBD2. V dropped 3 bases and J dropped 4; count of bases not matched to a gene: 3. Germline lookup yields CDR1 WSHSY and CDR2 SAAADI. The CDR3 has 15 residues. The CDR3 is CASSELAGVTGELFF. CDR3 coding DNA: TGCGCCAGCAGTGAATTAGCGGGAGTCACCGGGGAGCTGTTTTTT.

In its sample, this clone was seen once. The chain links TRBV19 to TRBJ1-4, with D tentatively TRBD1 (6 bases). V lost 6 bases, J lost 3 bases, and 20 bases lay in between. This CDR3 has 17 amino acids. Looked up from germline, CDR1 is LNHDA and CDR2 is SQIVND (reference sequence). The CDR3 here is CASRPRLEAGANEKLFF. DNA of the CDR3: TGTGCCAGTAGGCCCCGCTTGGAGGCAGGGGCTAATGAAAAACTGTTTTTT. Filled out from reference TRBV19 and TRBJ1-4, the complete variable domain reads DGGITQSPKYLFRKEGQNVTLSCEQNLNHDAMYWYRQDPGQGLRLIYYSQIVNDFQKGDIAEGYSVSREKKESFPLTVTSAQKNPTAFYLCASRPRLEAGANEKLFFGSGTQLSVL.

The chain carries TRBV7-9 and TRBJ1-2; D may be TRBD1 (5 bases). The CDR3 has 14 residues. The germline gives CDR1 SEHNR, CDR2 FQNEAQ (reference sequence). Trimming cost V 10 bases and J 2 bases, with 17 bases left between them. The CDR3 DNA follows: TGTGCCATCCGGGGGTCCGGCGCCAACTATGGCTACACCTTC. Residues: CAIRGSGANYGYTF.

This chain's CDR3 is CASTIGFIGYTF. DNA for the CDR3: TGTGCCAGCACCATCGGTTTTATTGGCTACACCTTC. The V call is TRBV6-1, the J call TRBJ1-2; D ambiguous. Germline values: CDR1 MNHNS, CDR2 SASEGT. The CDR3 covers 12 residues. V gave up 7 bases and J gave up 7 bases, with 13 bases separating them.

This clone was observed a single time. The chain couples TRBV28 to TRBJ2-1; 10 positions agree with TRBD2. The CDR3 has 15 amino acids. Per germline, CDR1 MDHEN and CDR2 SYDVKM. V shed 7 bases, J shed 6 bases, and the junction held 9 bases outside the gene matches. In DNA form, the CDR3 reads TGTGCCAGCAACCCGGGACTAGCGTCATTCAATGAGCAGTTCTTC. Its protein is CASNPGLASFNEQFF.